Included here is one T cell receptor beta chain sequence, with context. Its antigen is undetermined. V dropped 3 bases and J dropped 6 bases, with 13 bases sitting between them. This CDR3 contains 14 residues. CDR1 and CDR2 (germline): SNHLY, FYNNEI. The entry originates in a study of T cell responses to AZD1222 COVID-19 vaccine. Study details: Pooled samples include second doses given at about 4 or 12 weeks.

Overall study results and limits: The donor group comprised mostly white British people and more females; the analysis possibly underestimated clonal diversity. Reports indicate that nearly half of spike-specific TCRs are directed at unmutated variant regions. Spike was spanned by vaccine-associated CD4 TCRs, which were dominant at 160-218 and 743-854.

The method was immunoSEQ multiplex PCR; TCRdb's version includes in-frame clones alone and lacks a portion of them. The table lists fewer than 110,000 clones, 91% of them singletons, with 35% to 50% in the top ten. The source of this sequence is an adult in good health. The sample here was peripheral blood, taken on day 0 of AZD1222 vaccination. The rearrangement uses TRBV2 and TRBJ2-3, with D perhaps TRBD1 or TRBD2 (5 bases each). As DNA, the CDR3 is TGTGCCAGCAGTGACTGGGGGAAATTGGATACGCAGTATTTT. As protein: CASSDWGKLDTQYF.